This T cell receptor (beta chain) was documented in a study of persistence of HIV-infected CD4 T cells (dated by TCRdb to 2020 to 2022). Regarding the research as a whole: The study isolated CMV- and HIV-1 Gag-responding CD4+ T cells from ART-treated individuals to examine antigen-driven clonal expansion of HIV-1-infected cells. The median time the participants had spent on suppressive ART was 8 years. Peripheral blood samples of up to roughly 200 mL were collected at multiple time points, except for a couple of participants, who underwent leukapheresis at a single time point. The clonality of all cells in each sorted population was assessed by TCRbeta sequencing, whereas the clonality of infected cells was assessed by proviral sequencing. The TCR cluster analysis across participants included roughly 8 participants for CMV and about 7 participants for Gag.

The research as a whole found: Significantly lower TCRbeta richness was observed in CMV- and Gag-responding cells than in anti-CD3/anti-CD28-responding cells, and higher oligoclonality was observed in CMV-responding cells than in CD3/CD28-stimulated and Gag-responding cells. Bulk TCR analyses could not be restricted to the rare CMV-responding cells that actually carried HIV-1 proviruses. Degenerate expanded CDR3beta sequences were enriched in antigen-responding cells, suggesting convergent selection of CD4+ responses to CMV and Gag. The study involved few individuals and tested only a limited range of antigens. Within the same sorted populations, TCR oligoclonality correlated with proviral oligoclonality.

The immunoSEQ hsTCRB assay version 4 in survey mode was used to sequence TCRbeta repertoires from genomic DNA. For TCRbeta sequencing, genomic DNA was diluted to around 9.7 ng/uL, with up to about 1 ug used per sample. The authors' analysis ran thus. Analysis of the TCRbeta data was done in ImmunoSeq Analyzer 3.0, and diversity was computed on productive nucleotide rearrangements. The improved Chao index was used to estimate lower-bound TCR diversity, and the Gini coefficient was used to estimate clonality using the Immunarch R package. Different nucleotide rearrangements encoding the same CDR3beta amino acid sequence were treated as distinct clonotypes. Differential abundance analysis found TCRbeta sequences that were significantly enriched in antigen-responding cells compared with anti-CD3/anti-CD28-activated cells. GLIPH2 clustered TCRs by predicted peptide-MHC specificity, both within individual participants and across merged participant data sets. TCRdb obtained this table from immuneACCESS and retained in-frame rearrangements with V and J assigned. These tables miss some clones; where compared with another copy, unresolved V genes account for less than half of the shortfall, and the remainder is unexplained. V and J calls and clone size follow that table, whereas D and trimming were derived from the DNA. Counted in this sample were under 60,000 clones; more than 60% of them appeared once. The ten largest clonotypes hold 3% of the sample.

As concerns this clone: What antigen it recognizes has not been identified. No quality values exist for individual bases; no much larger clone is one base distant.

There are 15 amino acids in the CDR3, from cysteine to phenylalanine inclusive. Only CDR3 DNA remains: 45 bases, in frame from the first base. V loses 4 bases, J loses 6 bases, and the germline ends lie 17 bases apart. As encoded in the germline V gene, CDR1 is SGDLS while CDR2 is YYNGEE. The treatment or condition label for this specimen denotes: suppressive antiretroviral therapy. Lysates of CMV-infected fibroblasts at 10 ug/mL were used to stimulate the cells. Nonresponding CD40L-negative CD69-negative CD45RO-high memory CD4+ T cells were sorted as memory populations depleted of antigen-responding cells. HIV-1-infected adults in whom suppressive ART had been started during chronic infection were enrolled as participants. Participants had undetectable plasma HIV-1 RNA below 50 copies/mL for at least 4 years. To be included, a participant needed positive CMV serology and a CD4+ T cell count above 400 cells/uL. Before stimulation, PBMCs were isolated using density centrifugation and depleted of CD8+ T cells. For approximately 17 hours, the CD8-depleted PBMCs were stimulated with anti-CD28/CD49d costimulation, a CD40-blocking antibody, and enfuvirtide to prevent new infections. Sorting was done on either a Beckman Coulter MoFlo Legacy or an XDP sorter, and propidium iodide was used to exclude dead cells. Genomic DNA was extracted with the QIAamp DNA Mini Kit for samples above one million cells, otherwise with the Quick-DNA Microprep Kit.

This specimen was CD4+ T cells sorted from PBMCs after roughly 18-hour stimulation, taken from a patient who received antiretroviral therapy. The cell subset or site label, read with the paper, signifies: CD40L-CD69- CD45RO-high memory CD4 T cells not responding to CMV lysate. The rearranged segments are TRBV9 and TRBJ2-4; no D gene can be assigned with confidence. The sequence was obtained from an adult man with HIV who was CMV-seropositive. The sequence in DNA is TGTGCCAGCAGCCCCTCCGGTCGGTTCGGAAACATTCAGTACTTC. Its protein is CASSPSGRFGNIQYF.